In this sample, the clone carrying this T cell receptor beta chain turned up many times. TCRdb analysed the 5' RACE reads with MiXCR anew, one entry per CDR3 protein. The data hold fewer than 110,000 distinct CDR3 sequences, with 9.5% to 14% observed a single time. Time point indicated: longitudinal time-point 3. Germline values: CDR1 SGHKS, CDR2 YYEKEE (reference sequence). The length of the CDR3 is 12 residues. Trimming removed 3 bases at V and 5 bases at J, with 5 bases between. These data are taken from a study of neurological immune-mediated disorders. This sequence originates from a female donor with HTLV-1-associated myelopathy (HAM/TSP). Sequencing input: PBMCs. J is TRBJ2-2 and V is TRBV5-5; D remains unclear. The CDR3 nucleotides are TGTGCCAGCAGCTACCCAACCGGGGAGCTGTTTTTT. Translation: CASSYPTGELFF.